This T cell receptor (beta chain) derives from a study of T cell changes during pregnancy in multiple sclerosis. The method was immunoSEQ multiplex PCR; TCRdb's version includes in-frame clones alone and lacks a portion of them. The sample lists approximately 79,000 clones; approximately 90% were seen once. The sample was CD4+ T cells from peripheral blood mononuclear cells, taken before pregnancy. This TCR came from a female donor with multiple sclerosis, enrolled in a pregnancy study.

The CDR3 sequence is CASSPKPPVGVSTDTQYF. CDR3 DNA: TGTGCCAGCTCACCAAAACCCCCCGTGGGAGTGAGCACAGATACGCAGTATTTT. This chain uses TRBV18 with TRBJ2-3, with D possibly matching TRBD2 (5 bases). Germline values: CDR1 KGHSH, CDR2 LQKENI. The germline V and J ends were trimmed by 2 bases and 0 bases, with 18 bases remaining between them. The CDR3 totals 18 residues.